These T cell receptor beta chains were read from a single sample in a study of OX40 agonist ivuxolimab in advanced cancers. Repertoires were generated with immunoSEQ multiplex PCR, while TCRdb's copy carries only in-frame clones and drops some. The sample includes about 38,000 clones, 80% to 85% seen only once; the top ten take 21%. This specimen was CD4+ or CD8+ T cells sorted from blood, taken in a trial of the OX40 agonist ivuxolimab. The source of these receptors is an adult with an advanced solid tumor such as melanoma, head and neck, liver or kidney cancer. CDR3s include the opening cysteine and the closing phenylalanine or tryptophan. The D gene is left open where the match is weak. Clone size is shown for a subset of rows, as once, few, many or a class of expanded clone.

v_gene,abundance,j_gene,d_gene,CDR3aa,CDR3nt
TRBV16,NA,TRBJ2-7,NA,CASSQSRVPALDEQYF,TGTGCCAGCAGCCAATCGCGGGTACCAGCACTCGACGAGCAGTACTTC
TRBV7-8,NA,TRBJ2-7,NA,CASSLAGTYEQYF,TGTGCCAGCAGCTTGGCAGGTACCTACGAGCAGTACTTC
TRBV5-1,NA,TRBJ1-1,NA,CASSLAMGEAFF,TGCGCCAGCAGCTTGGCCATGGGTGAAGCTTTCTTT
TRBV30,NA,TRBJ2-7,TRBD1,CAWDRGTEQYF,TGTGCCTGGGACAGGGGAACCGAGCAGTACTTC
TRBV14,NA,TRBJ2-5,NA,CASSRGMYQETQYF,TGTGCCAGCAGCCGCGGGATGTACCAAGAGACCCAGTACTTC
TRBV7-9,once,TRBJ2-7,NA,CASSLGRTYEQYF,TGTGCCAGCAGCTTGGGACGCACCTACGAGCAGTACTTC
TRBV6-1,NA,TRBJ1-3,TRBD1,CASSDPGGGNTIYF,TGTGCCAGCAGTGACCCAGGGGGTGGAAACACCATATATTTT
TRBV7-8,few,TRBJ2-4,TRBD1,CASSLDRLGNIQYF,TGTGCCAGCAGCTTGGACAGGTTGGGGAACATTCAGTACTTC
TRBV7-2,NA,TRBJ2-1,NA,CASSVDTGSYNEQFF,TGTGCCAGCAGCGTCGATACAGGGTCGTACAATGAGCAGTTCTTC
TRBV5-1,NA,TRBJ1-2,TRBD1,CASRPGQDYGYTF,TGCGCCAGCAGACCGGGACAGGACTATGGCTACACCTTC
TRBV30,NA,TRBJ2-7,NA,CAWSGPTLKGSYEQYF,TGTGCCTGGAGTGGCCCCACGTTAAAAGGATCCTACGAGCAGTACTTC
TRBV5-1,NA,TRBJ2-5,NA,CASMRSGGQETQYF,TGCGCCAGCATGAGATCAGGAGGCCAAGAGACCCAGTACTTC
TRBV30,few,TRBJ2-7,TRBD2,CAWRGGGRSEQYF,TGTGCCTGGAGGGGCGGGGGGCGATCCGAGCAGTACTTC
TRBV2,NA,TRBJ2-2,TRBD2,CASSAGGGTGELFF,TGTGCCAGCTCGGCGGGAGGGGGTACCGGGGAGCTGTTTTTT
TRBV2,few,TRBJ1-1,NA,CASSRDLGAEAFF,TGTGCCAGCAGTAGGGACCTCGGGGCTGAAGCTTTCTTT
TRBV30,NA,TRBJ2-7,TRBD1,CAWGTGGYEQYF,TGTGCCTGGGGGACAGGGGGTTACGAGCAGTACTTC
TRBV4-1,NA,TRBJ2-5,NA,CASSQDGLTQYF,TGCGCCAGCAGCCAAGATGGGTTGACCCAGTACTTC
TRBV19,NA,TRBJ2-5,NA,CASSPSGNQETQYF,TGTGCCAGTAGTCCCTCGGGGAACCAAGAGACCCAGTACTTC
TRBV28,NA,TRBJ1-6,NA,CASSASGSSYNSPLHF,TGTGCCAGCAGTGCTTCAGGGAGCTCCTATAATTCACCCCTCCACTTT
TRBV6-5,NA,TRBJ2-7,TRBD1,CASSYDRGYEQYF,TGTGCCAGCAGTTATGACAGGGGCTACGAGCAGTACTTC
TRBV6-6,NA,TRBJ1-5,NA,CASSLPGSSANQPQHF,TGTGCCAGCAGCCTACCGGGGAGCTCTGCTAATCAGCCCCAGCATTTT
TRBV28,few,TRBJ2-1,NA,CASSLWDLSYNEQFF,TGTGCCAGCAGTTTATGGGACCTTTCCTACAATGAGCAGTTCTTC